These 7 T cell receptor beta chains came from one sample sequenced in a study of T cells in women clearing cervical HPV infection. Here immunoSEQ multiplex PCR was the method, and the copy in TCRdb shows in-frame clones only, minus some. Recorded here are 20,000 to 25,000 clones; the top ten clones represent 3% to 4%. Sequenced sample: blood buffy coat. The receptors here all came from a woman aged 18 to 75 with a cervical HPV16 infection that either progressed to CIN3+ or cleared (not recorded which).

Comment on this clone: The read ends 3 residues early relative to the CDR3; the germline J gene fills the gap. The chain is built from TRBV19 and TRBJ2-5, with D tentatively TRBD1 (6 bases). Trimming took 10 bases from V and 2 from J, leaving 14 bases between them. CDR3 length equals 13 residues. Germline V lookup: CDR1 LNHDA, CDR2 SQIVND (reference sequence). CDR3 bases read: TGTGCCACCCAACAGCAGGGGCAAGAGACC. Amino acids: CATQQQGQET. The whole CDR3 region reads CATQQQGQETQYF. Drawing the rest from reference TRBV19 and TRBJ2-5, the complete variable domain is DGGITQSPKYLFRKEGQNVTLSCEQNLNHDAMYWYRQDPGQGLRLIYYSQIVNDFQKGDIAEGYSVSREKKESFPLTVTSAQKNPTAFYLCATQQQGQETQYFGPGTRLLVL.

Of note for this clone: The DNA ends 3 residues before the CDR3 does, and the rest of the CDR3 is filled in from the germline J gene. V and J are TRBV7-2 and TRBJ2-7, with 7 positions matching TRBD2. The junction had 2 bases not matched to a gene; V was cut back by 1 base and J by 5 bases. Germline CDR1 is SGHTA and CDR2 is FQGNSA. This CDR3 comprises 13 residues. The CDR3 sequence is CASSLGTSNEQYF. CDR3 DNA, as far as it was read: TGTGCCAGCAGCTTAGGGACTAGTAACGAG.

On this clone itself: The read stops 3 residues short of the end of the CDR3; the missing end is completed from the germline J gene. This chain connects TRBV2 to TRBJ1-1, with TRBD1 matching 11 bases. Unmatched junction bases numbered 5, after V lost 7 bases and J lost 1 base. Per the germline V gene, CDR1 is SNHLY and CDR2 is FYNNEI. The CDR3 length is 15 residues. The CDR3 DNA, read in part, is TGTGCCAGCAACGGACAGGGGGCGGCGAACACTGAA. Amino acids: CASNGQGAANTE. The whole CDR3 sequence reads CASNGQGAANTEAFF.

A remark on this clone: The read stops 3 residues short of the end of the CDR3; the missing end is completed from the germline J gene. This chain connects TRBV30 to TRBJ1-4; TRBD1 matches at 8 bases. Looked up from germline, CDR1 is GTSNPN and CDR2 is SVGIG (reference sequence). The CDR3 runs 15 residues. The J segment lost 6 bases and the V segment lost 2 bases, leaving 8 bases of the junction unmatched. CDR3 bases read: TGTGCCTGGAGTAAAGGCGGACAGGGTGATGAAAAA. This gives the protein CAWSKGGQGDEK. The CDR3 reads in full as CAWSKGGQGDEKLFF. Together with reference TRBV30 and TRBJ1-4, the CDR3 gives the full variable domain: SQTIHQWPATLVQPVGSPLSLECTVEGTSNPNLYWYRQAAGRGLQLLFYSVGIGQISSEVPQNLSASRPQDRQFILSSKKLLLSDSGFYLCAWSKGGQGDEKLFFGSGTQLSVL.

As to this clone: With the read ending 3 residues before the CDR3 end, the germline J gene is used to fill in that end. The chain recombines TRBV20-1 with TRBJ2-1; TRBD1 is a possible D gene (5 bases). V lost 2 bases, J lost 8 bases, and 22 bases lay in between. Germline-derived CDR1 and CDR2 are DFQATT and SNEGSKA (reference sequence). CDR3 length: 16 amino acids. CDR3 sequence: CSARIPQVGIRYEQFF. CDR3 bases read: TGCAGTGCTAGAATACCACAGGTGGGCATTCGGTATGAG.

Turning to this clone: The read finishes 3 residues shy of the CDR3 end, and the germline J gene is used to complete it. The V gene is TRBV28, the J gene TRBJ1-2, with a weak D call TRBD1 (6 bases). Germline CDR1 MDHEN, CDR2 SYDVKM. With 10 bases removed from V and 0 bases from J, the gap between germline ends came to 12 bases. CDR3 length equals 13 residues. Incomplete CDR3 DNA: TGTGCCATTCAGACAGGAGCTAACTATGGC. Encoded protein: CAIQTGANYG. From start to end, the CDR3 is CAIQTGANYGYTF.

Here the CDR3 reads CASSPQSGKNTQYF. CDR3 DNA (partial): TGTGCCAGTAGTCCTCAAAGCGGGAAAAATACG. The chain carries TRBV19 and TRBJ2-3; 7 bases are shared with TRBD2. The observed sequence ends 3 residues before the CDR3 terminus, with the missing tail filled in from the germline J gene. The CDR3 covers 14 residues. The germline V gene encodes CDR1 LNHDA and CDR2 SQIVND (reference sequence). Trimming cost V 5 bases and J 7 bases; bases outside gene matches: 9.